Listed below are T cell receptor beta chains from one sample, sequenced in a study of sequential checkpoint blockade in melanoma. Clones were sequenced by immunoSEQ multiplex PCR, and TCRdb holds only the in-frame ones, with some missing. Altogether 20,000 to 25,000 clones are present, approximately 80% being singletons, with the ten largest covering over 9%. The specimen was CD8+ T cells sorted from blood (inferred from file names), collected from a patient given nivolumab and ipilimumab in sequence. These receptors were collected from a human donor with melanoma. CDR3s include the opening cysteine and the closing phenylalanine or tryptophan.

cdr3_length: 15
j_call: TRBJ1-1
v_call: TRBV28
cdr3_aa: CASSLFSGMNTEAFF

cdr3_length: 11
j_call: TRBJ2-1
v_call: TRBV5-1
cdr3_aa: CASRSGTLQFF

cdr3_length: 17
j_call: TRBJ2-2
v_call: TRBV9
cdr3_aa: CASSVPRDREVSGELFF

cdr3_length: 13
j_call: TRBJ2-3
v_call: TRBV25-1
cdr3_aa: CASSDYQTDTQYF

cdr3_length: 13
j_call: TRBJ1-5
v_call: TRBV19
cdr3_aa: CASSIDLQAPQHF

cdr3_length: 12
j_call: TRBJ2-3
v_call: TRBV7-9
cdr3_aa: CASSFLTDTQYF

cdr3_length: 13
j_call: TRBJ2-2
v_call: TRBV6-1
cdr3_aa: CASSWGGTGELFF

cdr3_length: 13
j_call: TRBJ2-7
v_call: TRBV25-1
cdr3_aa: CASTLVGAGEQYF

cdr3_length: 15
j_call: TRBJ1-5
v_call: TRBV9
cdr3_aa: CASSVGAGGAQPQHF

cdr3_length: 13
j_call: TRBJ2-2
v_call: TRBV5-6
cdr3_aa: CASSLVGQWELFF

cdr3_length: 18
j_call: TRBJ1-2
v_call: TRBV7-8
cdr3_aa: CASSLEGRTGKSLYGYTF

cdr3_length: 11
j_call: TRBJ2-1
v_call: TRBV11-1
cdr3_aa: CASSYGTGKFF

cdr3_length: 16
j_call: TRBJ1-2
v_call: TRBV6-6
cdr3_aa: CASSYSPGQGYYGYTF

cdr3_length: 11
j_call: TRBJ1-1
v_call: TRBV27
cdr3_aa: CASGTLAEAFF

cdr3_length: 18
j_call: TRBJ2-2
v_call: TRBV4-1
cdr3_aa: CASSPRAGLAVNTGELFF

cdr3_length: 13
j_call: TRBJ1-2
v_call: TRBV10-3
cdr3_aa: CAISEDRFYGYTF

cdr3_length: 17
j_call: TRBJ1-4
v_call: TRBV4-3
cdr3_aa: CASSQDYPQGFKEKLFF

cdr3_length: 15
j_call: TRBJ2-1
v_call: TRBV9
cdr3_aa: CASSVSGSIYNEQFF

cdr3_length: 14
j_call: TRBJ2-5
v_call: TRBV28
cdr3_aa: CASSLRHRGQTQYF

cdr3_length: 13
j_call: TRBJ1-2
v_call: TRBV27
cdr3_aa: CASSITGADGYTF

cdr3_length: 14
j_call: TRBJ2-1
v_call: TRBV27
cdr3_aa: CASSYRQGRNEQFF

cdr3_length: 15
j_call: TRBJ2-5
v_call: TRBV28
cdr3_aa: CASGGPGLLQETQYF

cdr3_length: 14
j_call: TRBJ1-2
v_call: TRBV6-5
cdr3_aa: CASSSPGATYGYTF

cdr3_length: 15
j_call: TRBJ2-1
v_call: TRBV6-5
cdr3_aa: CASSPRQGTYNEQFF

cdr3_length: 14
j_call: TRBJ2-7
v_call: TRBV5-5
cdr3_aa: CASSPDRLPYEQYF

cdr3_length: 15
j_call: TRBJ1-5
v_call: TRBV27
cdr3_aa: CASSSTRGSNQPQHF

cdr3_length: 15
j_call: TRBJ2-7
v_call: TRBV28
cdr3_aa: CASSSPTGGRYEQYF

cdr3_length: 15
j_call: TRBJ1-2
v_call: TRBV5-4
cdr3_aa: CASSLYERGSAGYTF

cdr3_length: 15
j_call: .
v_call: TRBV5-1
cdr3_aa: CASSLEASGSYEQYF